This T cell receptor (beta chain) came from a study of blood T cell repertoires in COVID-19. About the study: Samples came from the United States, Italy and Spain, spanning acute and convalescent COVID-19. Nucleic acid was either cDNA or gDNA, and it came from T cells, B-cell-depleted T cells, or PBMCs.

As handled by the study authors: Amplification of reference gene primers was used by the study to estimate nucleated cell counts. The assay was immunoSEQ multiplex PCR, and TCRdb's table has in-frame clones only and misses some. Clonal size and the V and J genes are those of that table, whereas D and trimming came from the DNA. The data show about 240,000 clones, 82% seen once. Germline lookup yields CDR1 SGHTA and CDR2 FQGNSA. Between the trimmed V and J ends, which lost 8 bases and 1 base, there was a span of 14 bases. The CDR3 has 14 residues. J is TRBJ1-1 and V is TRBV7-2; TRBD1 is a possible D gene (6 bases). The sequence derives from a woman between 65 and 79 years old with acute or convalescent COVID-19. The sample taken for sequencing was peripheral blood. CDR3 residues: CASERRTENTEAFF. The CDR3, as DNA: TGTGCCAGCGAACGGAGGACAGAGAACACTGAAGCTTTCTTT.